Following are 20 T cell receptor beta chains from one sample sequenced in a study of CD8 T cells in Susac syndrome. With random hexamers, reverse transcription was performed on about 0.45 to 1 ug of RNA. TCRdb called the immunoSEQ multiplex PCR reads again in MiXCR, with one record for every CDR3 protein. The table has 90,000 to 150,000 distinct CDR3 sequences, 85% to 95% seen once. The sample was CD4+ T cells from PBMCs. All receptors derive from a human donor in good health.

The chain combines TRBV29-1 with TRBJ1-5; 9 bases are a match to TRBD1. Per germline, CDR1 SQVTM and CDR2 ANQGSEA. This CDR3 has 13 residues. Trimming at V came to 5 bases and at J to 9 bases, leaving 8 bases not matched to a gene. The CDR3 here is CSVRTGGFGPQHF. CDR3 DNA: TGCAGCGTTCGCACAGGGGGCTTCGGGCCCCAGCATTTT.

The sample holds one count of this clonotype. The rearrangement links TRBV4-3 to TRBJ1-3; D remains ambiguous. Trimming stripped 0 bases from V and 15 bases from J, with 18 bases between. From germline, CDR1 is LGHNA and CDR2 YSLEER. The CDR3 has 14 amino acids. The CDR3 protein is CASSQDIAQPRGYF. The CDR3 nucleotides are TGCGCCAGCAGCCAAGATATCGCCCAGCCCCGGGGATATTTT.

The V call is TRBV2, the J call TRBJ2-3, with 8 bases matching TRBD2. This CDR3 is built from 16 residues. Germline trimming cut 6 bases from V and 1 base from J; bases unmatched to any gene: 9. Germline assignment: CDR1 SNHLY and CDR2 FYNNEI. CDR3 loop: CASRGLGLSGTDTQYF. The CDR3, as DNA: TGTGCCAGCAGGGGACTAGGCCTGAGCGGCACAGATACGCAGTATTTT.

This sequence joins TRBV6-5 and TRBJ2-3, with unresolved D. V lost 6 bases, J lost 5 bases, and 6 bases lay in between. The CDR3 totals 11 residues. Per germline, CDR1 MNHEY and CDR2 SVGAGI. CDR3 DNA: TGTGCCAGCAGGGCATTAGATACGCAGTATTTT. It specifies CASRALDTQYF.

V is TRBV29-1 and J is TRBJ1-4, with TRBD1 as a possible D gene (6 bases). CDR3 length equals 13 residues. Germline CDR1 SQVTM, CDR2 ANQGSEA. With 3 bases removed from V and 8 bases from J, the gap between germline ends came to 13 bases. DNA for the CDR3: TGCAGCGTTGAGGGCAGGGGAAGGGAAAAACTGTTTTTT. Its translation: CSVEGRGREKLFF.

The chain combines TRBV6-5 with TRBJ1-1, with D uncertain. The V gene's germline CDR1 is MNHEY and CDR2 SVGAGI. V lost 7 bases to trimming and J lost 0 bases, with 6 bases between them. The CDR3 extends over 12 amino acids. CDR3 DNA: TGTGCCAGCAAAACAGTGAACACTGAAGCTTTCTTT. This sequence encodes CASKTVNTEAFF.

The J gene is TRBJ2-7, the V gene TRBV5-4; the match to TRBD2 covers 14 bases. V trimming: 4 bases; J trimming: 7 bases; junction bases outside the gene matches: 7. Germline V gene sequence: CDR1 SGHNT, CDR2 YYREEE (reference sequence). CDR3 length: 15 residues. CDR3 region: CASSPPGTSGSEQYF. DNA for the CDR3: TGTGCCAGCAGCCCCCCCGGGACTAGCGGGAGTGAGCAGTACTTC.

The chain recombines TRBV7-3 with TRBJ1-3; D possibly corresponds to TRBD1 (6 bases). V shed 1 base and J shed 8 bases, with 24 bases lying between them. Germline lookup yields CDR1 SGHTA and CDR2 FQGTGA. There are 18 residues in the CDR3. This chain's CDR3 is CASSLRAPSGKGGDTIYF. In nucleotides, the CDR3 is TGTGCCAGCAGCTTAAGAGCCCCATCAGGGAAAGGGGGAGACACCATATATTTT.

V and J are TRBV5-6 and TRBJ2-7; D is unclear. The CDR3 is made up of 13 amino acids. Germline V lookup: CDR1 SGHDT, CDR2 YYEEEE. V lost 0 bases, J lost 6 bases, and 10 bases lay in between. CDR3 sequence: CASSLEALPEQYF. The DNA for the CDR3 is TGTGCCAGCAGCTTGGAGGCCTTGCCCGAGCAGTACTTC. Full variable domain (missing parts from reference TRBV5-6 and TRBJ2-7): DAGVTQSPTHLIKTRGQQVTLRCSPKSGHDTVSWYQQALGQGPQFIFQYYEEEERQRGNFPDRFSGHQFPNYSSELNVNALLLGDSALYLCASSLEALPEQYFGPGTRLTVT.

A single count supports this clonotype. The chain uses TRBV27 and TRBJ2-7, with 7 bases identical to TRBD2. Germline V gene sequence: CDR1 MNHEY, CDR2 SMNVEV (reference sequence). The CDR3 spans 14 residues. V trimming: 5 bases; J trimming: 9 bases; junction bases outside the gene matches: 13. This CDR3 is CASSGKARRETQYF. For the CDR3, the DNA is TGTGCCAGCAGTGGTAAGGCCCGGCGGGAGACGCAGTACTTC.

This chain's CDR3 is CSAPRQILYQETQYF. CDR3 DNA sequence: TGCAGTGCTCCCAGACAGATACTATACCAAGAGACCCAGTACTTC. This sequence joins TRBV20-1 and TRBJ2-5; tentatively, D is TRBD1 (5 bases). V dropped 5 bases and J dropped 0 bases, with 16 bases sitting between them. This CDR3 is 15 amino acids long. In germline, CDR1 is DFQATT, CDR2 SNEGSKA (reference sequence).

V gene TRBV7-3 combines with J gene TRBJ2-7; D is uncertain. V dropped 1 base and J dropped 5 bases, with 9 bases sitting between them. The CDR3 sequence is 13 residues long. Germline lookup yields CDR1 SGHTA and CDR2 FQGTGA. This chain's CDR3 is CASSLMLGHEQYF. CDR3 in DNA: TGTGCCAGCAGCTTAATGTTAGGGCACGAGCAGTACTTC.

This clonotype was recorded once. The chain employs TRBV12-3 or TRBV12-4 and TRBJ1-2; a possible D gene is TRBD1 (5 bases). Trimming stripped 5 bases from V and 4 bases from J, with 11 bases between. There are 13 residues in the CDR3. For the CDR3, the DNA is TGTGCCAGCAGTCCAGACAGTATCTATGGCTACACCTTC. Its protein product is CASSPDSIYGYTF.

The CDR3 here is CASSWGLAYEQYF. CDR3 DNA: TGTGCCAGCAGTTGGGGACTAGCCTACGAGCAGTACTTC. This chain links TRBV6-5 with TRBJ2-7; 8 nucleotides line up with TRBD2. From germline, CDR1 is MNHEY and CDR2 SVGAGI. The CDR3 has 13 amino acids. V gave up 4 bases and J gave up 2 bases; unmatched junction bases: 1.

This clonotype was detected once. The chain recombines TRBV29-1 with TRBJ2-2, with D hard to call. V lost 5 bases to trimming and J lost 5 bases, with 15 bases between them. Germline CDR1 and CDR2: SQVTM and ANQGSEA. The CDR3 sequence is 14 residues long. DNA of the CDR3: TGCAGCGTTTCTACTGGTAGTGGGACCGGGGAGCTGTTTTTT. This translates into CSVSTGSGTGELFF.

CDR3 region: CASSLTTEAFF. The DNA for the CDR3 is TGTGCCAGCAGCCTAACCACTGAAGCTTTCTTT. This chain joins TRBV7-2 and TRBJ1-1; no clear D. This CDR3 contains 11 residues. Trimming stripped 5 bases from V and 4 bases from J, with 5 bases between. Looked up from germline, CDR1 is SGHTA and CDR2 is FQGNSA.

The genes are TRBV6-5 and TRBJ1-3, with D possibly TRBD1 on 6 matching bases. Trimming removed 6 bases at V and 0 bases at J, with 12 bases between. This CDR3 comprises 15 residues. Germline V CDR1 and CDR2: MNHEY, SVGAGI. Written as DNA, the CDR3 is TGTGCCAGCAGGGACAGATCGAGCTCTGGAAACACCATATATTTT. Its protein product is CASRDRSSSGNTIYF.

This rearrangement joins TRBV19 to TRBJ2-1, with 7 bases that match TRBD2. This CDR3 is 15 amino acids long. V trimming: 5 bases; J trimming: 6 bases; junction bases outside the gene matches: 10. Germline CDR1 reads LNHDA; CDR2 reads SQIVND (reference sequence). In DNA form, the CDR3 reads TGTGCCAGTAGTTCAACGGGGGGATCATTCAATGAGCAGTTCTTC. The encoded protein is CASSSTGGSFNEQFF.

The count of this clonotype is one. The chain is built from TRBV7-9 and TRBJ2-3; tentatively, D is TRBD2 (7 bases). This CDR3 contains 16 residues. Trimming left V 7 bases short and J 2 bases short, with 19 bases between. Germline lookup yields CDR1 SEHNR and CDR2 FQNEAQ (reference sequence). The CDR3 loop is CASTPGGGPFTDTQYF. The CDR3 nucleotides are TGTGCCAGCACCCCGGGGGGCGGGCCCTTCACAGATACGCAGTATTTT.

The chain couples TRBV7-8 to TRBJ2-5; TRBD1 agrees at 8 bases. This CDR3 has 16 amino acids. Germline V gives CDR1 SGHVS, CDR2 FQNEAQ. V gave up 5 bases and J gave up 7 bases; unmatched junction bases: 15. CDR3 sequence reads: CASSPSVTGAPVTQYF. CDR3 DNA sequence: TGTGCCAGCAGCCCATCCGTGACAGGGGCTCCGGTGACCCAGTACTTC.